Sequencing of this TCR beta chain was carried out in a study of beta chain features in type 1 diabetes. Study summary: Researchers looked at 85 million to 110 million sorted cells across all samples.

Of note for this clone: What it recognizes is unknown.

The authors reverse transcribed all of the isolated RNA, so sequencing captured expressed TCRB transcripts. TCRdb's table, derived via immunoSEQ multiplex PCR, lists solely in-frame clones and lacks some. The table has approximately 260,000 clones, about 20% seen once; the top ten hold more than 0.025%. Study-wide points: cDNA-based sequencing might over-represent cells highly expressing TCR. A moderate, significant TCRB CDR3 shortening appeared in type 1 diabetes across four CD4+ subsets. Compared to healthy donors, patients appeared to have naive, central memory and Treg TCRB repertoires that were more alike.

A single heparinised blood sample, averaging around 120 mL, was obtained per donor. Per the germline V gene, CDR1 is MDHEN and CDR2 is SYDVKM. Losses at the gene ends were 6 bases for V and 0 bases for J; bases not matched to a gene: 9. The CDR3 spans 17 residues. Input material: naive CD4+ T cells from blood. The chain links TRBV28 to TRBJ2-4, with 9 positions matching TRBD1. This clonotype was obtained from a woman between 35 and 50 years old with type 1 diabetes. CDR3 DNA sequence: TGTGCCAGCAGCAACAACAGGGGGCCCTTAGCCAAAAACATTCAGTACTTC. Its translation is CASSNNRGPLAKNIQYF.